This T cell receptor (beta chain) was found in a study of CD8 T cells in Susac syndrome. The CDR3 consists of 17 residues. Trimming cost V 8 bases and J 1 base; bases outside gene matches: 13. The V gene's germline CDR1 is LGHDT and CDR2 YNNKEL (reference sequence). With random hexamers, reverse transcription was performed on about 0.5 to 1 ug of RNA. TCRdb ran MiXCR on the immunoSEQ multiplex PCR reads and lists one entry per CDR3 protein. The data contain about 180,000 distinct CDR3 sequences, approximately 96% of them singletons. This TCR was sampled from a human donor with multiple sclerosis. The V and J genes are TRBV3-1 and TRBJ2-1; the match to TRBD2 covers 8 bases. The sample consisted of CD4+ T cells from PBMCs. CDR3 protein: CASRSMTGGTSYNEQFF. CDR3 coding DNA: TGTGCCAGCCGGTCGATGACGGGGGGGACTTCCTACAATGAGCAGTTCTTC.